This T cell receptor (beta chain) derives from a study of T cells after yellow fever vaccination. Using its own MiXCR run on the 5' RACE reads, TCRdb lists one record per CDR3 protein. This table holds 300,000 or so distinct CDR3 sequences, less than 9.5% found once. CDR3 size: 19 residues. The V gene's germline CDR1 is SGDLS and CDR2 YYNGEE. The ends lost 4 bases at V and 4 bases at J; junction bases unmatched: 16. Points on this clonotype: As yet, its antigen is unknown.

Findings and caveats of the study: Though it reached lower strength, the secondary response hit its peak faster, day 5 versus 15.

The source was PBMCs, collected 45 days after the first yellow fever vaccination. The V gene is TRBV9, the J gene TRBJ1-4, with 10 bases aligning to TRBD1. The sequence derives from a man aged 18 to 30 who received the YFV17D yellow fever vaccine. For the CDR3, the DNA is TGTGCCAGCAGCCCTCGTCCCGGGACAGGGGCCGGGAGTAATGAAAAACTGTTTTTT. It is translated as CASSPRPGTGAGSNEKLFF.